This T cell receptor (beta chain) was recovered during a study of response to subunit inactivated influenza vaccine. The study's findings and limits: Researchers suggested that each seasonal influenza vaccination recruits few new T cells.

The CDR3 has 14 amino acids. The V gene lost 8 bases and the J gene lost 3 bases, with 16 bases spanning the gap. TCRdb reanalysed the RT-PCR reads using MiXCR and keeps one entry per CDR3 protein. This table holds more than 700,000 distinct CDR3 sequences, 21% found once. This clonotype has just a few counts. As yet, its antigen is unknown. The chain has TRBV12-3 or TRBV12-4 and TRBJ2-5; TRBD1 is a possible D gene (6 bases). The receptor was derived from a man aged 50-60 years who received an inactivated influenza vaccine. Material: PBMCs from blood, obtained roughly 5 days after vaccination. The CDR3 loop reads CASALQGGEETQYF. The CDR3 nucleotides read TGTGCCAGCGCCTTACAGGGTGGGGAAGAGACCCAGTACTTC.